Following are 30 T cell receptor beta chains from one sample sequenced in a study of PD-1 blockade in classical Hodgkin lymphoma. The assay was immunoSEQ multiplex PCR, and TCRdb's table has in-frame clones only and misses some. Of more than 3,500 clones listed, roughly 65% are singletons. The time point here: cycle 4 day 1 (C4D1), after five to seven weeks of nivolumab. Each patient's relapse followed autologous stem cell transplantation, and brentuximab vedotin exposure varied. The sequenced sample was peripheral blood mononuclear cells (PBMCs), obtained before the fourth cycle of nivolumab. These receptors all come from a human donor with classical Hodgkin lymphoma.

This clone has only one observation. The chain couples TRBV5-4 to TRBJ2-7, with 9 bases matching TRBD2. CDR3 length equals 15 residues. Germline trimming cut 2 bases from V and 7 bases from J; bases unmatched to any gene: 10. Germline-derived CDR1 and CDR2 are SGHNT and YYREEE (reference sequence). The CDR3 DNA is TGTGCCAGCAGCTTTCTCCCAGCGGGGGGCGGTGAGCAGTACTTC. This codes for CASSFLPAGGGEQYF.

As for this clone: The germline gene is not matched at one end of the junction; a read error may be the cause. The J gene is TRBJ1-1, the V gene TRBV4-3, with a possible D match to TRBD1 (6 bases). The CDR3 is 13 residues long. From germline, CDR1 is LGHNA and CDR2 YSLEER. The CDR3 region has the DNA TGCGCCAGCAGCCAAGATAGGCGGGACACCTGTCACTTT. This translates into CASSQDRRDTCHF.

This clone was found a few times. The rearrangement joins TRBV19 to TRBJ1-1; 7 bases align to TRBD1. Germline V gene sequence: CDR1 LNHDA, CDR2 SQIVND (reference sequence). The V gene end was trimmed by 3 bases and the J gene end by 4 bases; junction bases not matched to a gene: 2. The CDR3 is 13 residues long. The CDR3 DNA follows: TGTGCCAGTAGTATGGCAGGGGGCACTGAAGCTTTCTTT. It translates to CASSMAGGTEAFF.

V and J are TRBV7-8 and TRBJ1-2, with a possible D match to TRBD1 (6 bases). This CDR3 region has 15 residues. The germline CDR1 and CDR2 sequences are SGHVS and FQNEAQ. Trimming stripped 0 bases from V and 8 bases from J, with 16 bases between. CDR3 sequence: CASSLALGAGEGYTF. CDR3 coding DNA: TGTGCCAGCAGCTTAGCGCTGGGGGCAGGGGAAGGCTACACCTTC.

This chain links TRBV5-4 with TRBJ2-3, with 8 bases aligning to TRBD1. The CDR3 spans 16 residues. From germline, CDR1 is SGHNT and CDR2 YYREEE (reference sequence). V shed 4 bases and J 4 bases; nucleotides not matched to a gene: 11. Here the CDR3 DNA reads TGTGCCAGCAGCAACCCGGACAGGGAAAAATCAGATACGCAGTATTTT. It is translated as CASSNPDREKSDTQYF.

In DNA, the CDR3 is TGTGCCAGCAGCACAGGGGTCACCTACGAGCAGTACTTC. It is translated as CASSTGVTYEQYF. The chain carries TRBV27 and TRBJ2-7; 7 nucleotides agree with TRBD1. With V trimmed by 6 bases and J by 2 bases, 4 bases remained unmatched. CDR1 is MNHEY and CDR2 is SMNVEV in the germline V gene (reference sequence). The CDR3 is made up of 13 amino acids.

The chain employs TRBV30 and TRBJ2-2; D is unclear. V lost 3 bases, J lost 5 bases, and 13 bases lay in between. Per germline, CDR1 GTSNPN and CDR2 SVGIG (reference sequence). The CDR3 spans 14 residues. Here the CDR3 reads CAWRWAMLTGELFF. CDR3 nucleotides: TGTGCCTGGAGATGGGCGATGTTGACCGGGGAGCTGTTTTTT.

Only a few counts were recorded for this clone. The genes are TRBV4-3 and TRBJ1-1, with a weak D call TRBD1 (6 bases). Trimming removed 0 bases at V and 7 bases at J, with 15 bases between. Germline V lookup: CDR1 LGHNA, CDR2 YSLEER. CDR3 length equals 15 residues. CDR3 sequence reads: CASSQDGRGLSEAFF. The DNA of the CDR3 is TGCGCCAGCAGCCAAGATGGCAGGGGCCTTAGTGAAGCTTTCTTT.

The table lists this clone with a few counts. The gene calls are TRBV19 and TRBJ2-2, with 10 bases lining up with TRBD2. Germline V gene data show CDR1 as LNHDA and CDR2 as SQIVND (reference sequence). CDR3 length: 15 amino acids. The V gene end was trimmed by 3 bases and the J gene end by 8 bases; junction bases not matched to a gene: 6. As DNA, the CDR3 is TGTGCCAGTAGTATCCTAGCGGGAGTGAGGGGGGAGCTGTTTTTT. Its translation: CASSILAGVRGELFF.

The CDR3 here is CAIPSLFF. For the CDR3, the DNA is TGTGCCATACCATCGCTGTTTTTT. The J gene is TRBJ2-2, the V gene TRBV28; the D is unclear. This CDR3 comprises 8 residues. CDR1 and CDR2 (germline): MDHEN, SYDVKM. V was shortened by 10 bases and J by 13 bases, with 7 bases between the two germline ends.

The V call is TRBV5-8, the J call TRBJ2-7; D may correspond to TRBD1 or TRBD2 (5 bases each). Germline lookup yields CDR1 SGHTS and CDR2 YDEGEE. Trimming shortened V by 0 bases and J by 5 bases, and 12 bases separated the two germline ends. The CDR3 is made up of 14 amino acids. As DNA, the CDR3 is TGTGCCAGCAGCTTGGAGGGACCGGAGGACGAGCAGTACTTC. Protein product: CASSLEGPEDEQYF.

This chain joins TRBV5-1 and TRBJ1-1; possibly TRBD1 for D (5 bases). Germline CDR1 and CDR2: SGHRS and YFSETQ. The CDR3 sequence is 14 residues long. V lost 4 bases and J 2 bases, leaving 12 bases between the germline ends. The CDR3 here is CASSLWGPNTEAFF. The DNA of the CDR3 is TGCGCCAGCAGCCTGTGGGGACCCAACACTGAAGCTTTCTTT.

This clone was recorded a few times. The V call is TRBV28, the J call TRBJ2-1; D perhaps matches TRBD1 (5 bases). V was cut by 2 bases and J by 6 bases, with 17 bases left in between. From germline, CDR1 is MDHEN and CDR2 SYDVKM. The CDR3 is 16 amino acids. The CDR3 bases are TGTGCCAGCAGTTTAGCTTCACAGGTACTCAGCAATGAGCAGTTCTTC. Protein product: CASSLASQVLSNEQFF.

The chain recombines TRBV4-2 with TRBJ2-1; D gene uncertain. Trimming shortened V by 0 bases and J by 2 bases, and 11 bases separated the two germline ends. CDR3 length: 16 residues. In germline, CDR1 is LGHNA, CDR2 YNFKEQ. CDR3 sequence reads: CASSQDLRPAYNEQFF. In DNA form, the CDR3 reads TGTGCCAGCAGCCAAGATCTTCGGCCGGCCTACAATGAGCAGTTCTTC.

J is TRBJ2-7 and V is TRBV7-2; D perhaps matches TRBD2 (6 bases). The CDR3 runs 14 residues. Trimming pared 3 bases from V and 3 bases from J, leaving 12 bases between. Germline V gives CDR1 SGHTA, CDR2 FQGNSA. The CDR3: CASSFGGQFYEQYF. Here the CDR3 DNA reads TGTGCCAGCAGCTTCGGGGGTCAATTCTACGAGCAGTACTTC.

The gene calls are TRBV5-1 and TRBJ2-1, with 9 nucleotides matching TRBD2. There are 16 residues in the CDR3. In germline, CDR1 is SGHRS, CDR2 YFSETQ. The V gene end was trimmed by 2 bases and the J gene end by 7 bases; junction bases not matched to a gene: 10. This CDR3 is CASSFRTSGFANEQFF. The CDR3 nucleotides are TGCGCCAGCAGCTTTCGAACTAGCGGGTTTGCTAATGAGCAGTTCTTC.

By frequency in the sample, this clone is medium-sized. The V call is TRBV9, the J call TRBJ1-1; D may be TRBD1 (6 bases). Trimming removed 3 bases from V and 1 base from J, with 10 bases in between. Per germline, CDR1 SGDLS and CDR2 YYNGEE. The CDR3 is made up of 14 amino acids. In DNA, the CDR3 is TGTGCCAGCAGCGCCGGGACAACGAACACTGAAGCTTTCTTT. This sequence encodes CASSAGTTNTEAFF.

J is TRBJ2-5 and V is TRBV15; D gene uncertain. CDR1 is LNHNV, CDR2 YYDKDF, per germline (reference sequence). The germline V and J ends were trimmed by 1 base and 5 bases, with 8 bases remaining between them. The CDR3 runs to 13 residues. This chain's CDR3 is CATSRGDSETQYF. DNA of the CDR3: TGTGCCACCAGCAGAGGGGATAGTGAGACCCAGTACTTC.

CDR3 coding DNA: TGTGCCAGCAGTTACTCGCATGACTACGAGCAGTACTTC. Translated: CASSYSHDYEQYF. This chain connects TRBV6-6 to TRBJ2-7; D call uncertain. The CDR3 has 13 amino acids. Trimming left V 0 bases short and J 3 bases short, with 6 bases between. Germline assignment: CDR1 MNHNY and CDR2 SVGAGI (reference sequence).

V is TRBV5-1 and J is TRBJ2-5, with 10 bases matching TRBD1. The CDR3 covers 15 residues. CDR1 is SGHRS and CDR2 is YFSETQ in the germline V gene. V was pared by 3 bases and J by 1 base, with 3 bases of the junction left unmatched. Here the CDR3 reads CASSSGQGVQETQYF. In DNA form, the CDR3 reads TGCGCCAGCAGCTCCGGACAGGGGGTCCAAGAGACCCAGTACTTC.

The V gene is TRBV7-8, the J gene TRBJ2-5, with D possibly TRBD2 on 5 matching bases. The germline V gene encodes CDR1 SGHVS and CDR2 FQNEAQ. Trimming shortened V by 1 base and J by 5 bases, and 14 bases separated the two germline ends. There are 15 residues in the CDR3. In DNA form, the CDR3 reads TGTGCCAGCAGCTTAGGTTGGGGTACGGGGGAGACCCAGTACTTC. Its protein is CASSLGWGTGETQYF.

The chain uses TRBV5-1 and TRBJ1-1; D might be TRBD1 (5 bases). Per the germline V gene, CDR1 is SGHRS and CDR2 is YFSETQ. The CDR3 has 13 residues. The V gene lost 2 bases and the J gene lost 5 bases, with 10 bases spanning the gap. The CDR3, as DNA: TGCGCCAGCAGCTTCGCAGGGAGTACTGAAGCTTTCTTT. Translated, it gives CASSFAGSTEAFF.

The chain has TRBV30 and TRBJ2-2; 11 bases match TRBD2. Germline V gene lookup returns CDR1 GTSNPN and CDR2 SVGIG (reference sequence). CDR3 size: 15 residues. Unmatched junction bases numbered 1, after V lost 2 bases and J lost 2 bases. This CDR3 reads CAWSRLAGNTGELFF. The CDR3 nucleotides read TGTGCCTGGAGTCGACTAGCGGGAAACACCGGGGAGCTGTTTTTT.

The chain couples TRBV30 to TRBJ1-1; 9 nucleotides line up with TRBD1. CDR1 and CDR2 (germline): GTSNPN, SVGIG (reference sequence). With V trimmed by 0 bases and J by 4 bases, 3 bases remained unmatched. This CDR3 is 14 amino acids long. Here the CDR3 reads CAWSVTGGGTEAFF. The CDR3 DNA is TGTGCCTGGAGTGTGACAGGGGGAGGCACTGAAGCTTTCTTT.

The chain is built from TRBV5-6 and TRBJ2-3; 9 bases agree with TRBD2. Germline V CDR1 and CDR2: SGHDT, YYEEEE. This CDR3 comprises 15 residues. The junction had 4 bases not matched to a gene; V was cut back by 3 bases and J by 2 bases. CDR3 DNA sequence: TGTGCCAGCAGCTCTAGCGGGGATCACACAGATACGCAGTATTTT. Translating gives CASSSSGDHTDTQYF. The variable domain in full, completed from reference TRBV5-6 and TRBJ2-3, reads DAGVTQSPTHLIKTRGQQVTLRCSPKSGHDTVSWYQQALGQGPQFIFQYYEEEERQRGNFPDRFSGHQFPNYSSELNVNALLLGDSALYLCASSSSGDHTDTQYFGPGTRLTVL.

V gene TRBV5-1 combines with J gene TRBJ1-1, with D uncertain. Germline-derived CDR1 and CDR2 are SGHRS and YFSETQ. The CDR3 is 14 amino acids. With 4 bases removed from V and 1 base from J, the gap between germline ends came to 11 bases. DNA of the CDR3: TGCGCCAGCAGCCTGAGAACGGGGAACACTGAAGCTTTCTTT. It encodes CASSLRTGNTEAFF.

This rearrangement joins TRBV6-1 to TRBJ1-5, with TRBD1 as a possible D gene (6 bases). The germline V gene has CDR1 MNHNS and CDR2 SASEGT. Trimming shortened V by 3 bases and J by 6 bases, and 15 bases separated the two germline ends. The CDR3 length is 15 residues. In DNA form, the CDR3 reads TGTGCCAGCAGTGATCAAGGGGGGGGGAGTCAGCCCCAGCATTTT. This sequence encodes CASSDQGGGSQPQHF.

This clone turned up a few times. V is TRBV5-1 and J is TRBJ2-7; D remains ambiguous. Germline V gene data show CDR1 as SGHRS and CDR2 as YFSETQ. V was pared by 4 bases and J by 6 bases, with 14 bases between. The CDR3 contains 13 residues. Here the CDR3 reads CASSQAYLGEQYF. The CDR3, as DNA: TGCGCCAGCAGCCAAGCATATCTTGGCGAGCAGTACTTC.

The genes are TRBV19 and TRBJ2-5; D might be TRBD1 or TRBD2, each matching 5 bases. CDR3 length: 13 amino acids. V lost 3 bases, J lost 4 bases, and 9 bases lay in between. CDR1 and CDR2 (germline): LNHDA, SQIVND (reference sequence). The CDR3 protein is CASSMRGGETQYF. Here the CDR3 DNA reads TGTGCCAGTAGTATGAGGGGTGGAGAGACCCAGTACTTC.

J is TRBJ2-7 and V is TRBV5-5, with 7 bases fitting TRBD1. J lost 3 bases, V lost 5 bases, and 11 bases had no gene match. The CDR3 length is 15 residues. Germline assignment: CDR1 SGHKS and CDR2 YYEKEE (reference sequence). DNA for the CDR3: TGTGCCAGCAGTGTGGACAGGACGATAAACTACGAGCAGTACTTC. Its translation is CASSVDRTINYEQYF. Using reference TRBV5-5 and TRBJ2-7 for the parts outside the CDR3, the full variable domain is DAGVTQSPTHLIKTRGQQVTLRCSPISGHKSVSWYQQVLGQGPQFIFQYYEKEERGRGNFPDRFSARQFPNYSSELNVNALLLGDSALYLCASSVDRTINYEQYFGPGTRLTVT.